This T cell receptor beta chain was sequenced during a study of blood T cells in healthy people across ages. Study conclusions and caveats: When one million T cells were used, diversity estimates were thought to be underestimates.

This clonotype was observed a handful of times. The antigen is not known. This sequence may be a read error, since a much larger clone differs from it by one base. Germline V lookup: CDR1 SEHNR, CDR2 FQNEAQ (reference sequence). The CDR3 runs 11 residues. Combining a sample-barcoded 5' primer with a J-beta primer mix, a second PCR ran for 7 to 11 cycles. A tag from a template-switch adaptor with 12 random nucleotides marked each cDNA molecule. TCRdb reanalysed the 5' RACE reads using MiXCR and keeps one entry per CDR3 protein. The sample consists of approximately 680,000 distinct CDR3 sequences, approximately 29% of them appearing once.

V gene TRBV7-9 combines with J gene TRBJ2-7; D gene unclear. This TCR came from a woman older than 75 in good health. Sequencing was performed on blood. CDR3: CAGSPTDEQYF. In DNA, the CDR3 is TGTGCCGGCAGCCCCACAGACGAGCAGTACTTC.